These T cell receptor beta chains were read from a single sample in a study of blood T cells in healthy people across ages. TCRdb redid the calling of the 5' RACE reads with MiXCR, one entry per CDR3 protein. The sample lists approximately 730,000 distinct CDR3 sequences; 40% to 65% were seen once. The sample comprised blood. The receptor source for this set is a man older than 75 in good health. Both conserved end residues are part of each CDR3. A D gene is named only where the DNA matches it firmly. Only part of the rows carry a size: once, few, many, or a class if the clone is expanded.

J: TRBJ2-1
V: TRBV9
size: few
D: TRBD1
DNA: TGTGCCAGCAGCGTAGTAACAGGGGGTTACAATGAGCAGTTCTTC
CDR3: CASSVVTGGYNEQFF

J: TRBJ2-3
V: TRBV27
size: -
D: -
DNA: TGTGCCAGCAGTCTATCGCGCGGTCAGACAGATACGCAGTATTTT
CDR3: CASSLSRGQTDTQYF

J: TRBJ2-1
V: TRBV29-1
size: -
D: TRBD1
DNA: TGCAGCGCGGTAAGACAGGGGCAATACAATGAGCAGTTCTTC
CDR3: CSAVRQGQYNEQFF

J: TRBJ2-5
V: TRBV7-2
size: many
D: -
DNA: TGTGCCAGCAGCTCCTACCAAGAGACCCAGTACTTC
CDR3: CASSSYQETQYF

J: TRBJ2-5
V: TRBV24-1
size: few
D: -
DNA: TGTGCCACCAGTGGTAAGGGGTACCAAGAGACCCAGTACTTC
CDR3: CATSGKGYQETQYF

J: TRBJ2-3
V: TRBV10-3
size: few
D: TRBD2
DNA: TGTGCCATCAGGGTAGCGGGAGAAAACACAGATACGCAGTATTTT
CDR3: CAIRVAGENTDTQYF

J: TRBJ2-3
V: TRBV28
size: -
D: -
DNA: TGTGCCAGCAGTTTAGGGGGGCTATCCAAGGATACGCAGTATTTT
CDR3: CASSLGGLSKDTQYF

J: TRBJ2-5
V: TRBV10-3
size: few
D: TRBD1
DNA: TGTGCCGTTCGACAGGGGCGAGAAGAGACCCAGTACTTC
CDR3: CAVRQGREETQYF

J: TRBJ2-5
V: TRBV7-2
size: many
D: TRBD2
DNA: TGTGCCAGCAGCGGATTTCTAGCGGGGGGCCCAGAGACCCAGTACTTC
CDR3: CASSGFLAGGPETQYF

J: TRBJ2-1
V: TRBV14
size: -
D: TRBD2
DNA: TGTGCCAGCAGCCAAGGGCTAGCGGGAGCCGGTGAGCAGTTCTTC
CDR3: CASSQGLAGAGEQFF

J: TRBJ2-7
V: TRBV4-1
size: -
D: -
DNA: TGCGCCAGCAGCCAATGGGGGACGGGTCTTCCTCCGGGGCCTTACGAGCAGTACTTC
CDR3: CASSQWGTGLPPGPYEQYF

J: TRBJ2-3
V: TRBV9
size: -
D: -
DNA: TGTGCCAGCAGCGGAAGGGAGAGGAGCACAGATACGCAGTATTTT
CDR3: CASSGRERSTDTQYF

J: TRBJ1-3
V: TRBV2
size: -
D: TRBD1
DNA: TGTGCCAGCCGGGGACAGGGGGCTGGAAACACCATATATTTT
CDR3: CASRGQGAGNTIYF

J: TRBJ2-5
V: TRBV11-2
size: few
D: -
DNA: TGTGCCAGCAGCTTAGAACCCCGGGTTTTACTAGAGACCCAGTACTTC
CDR3: CASSLEPRVLLETQYF

J: TRBJ2-7
V: TRBV6-5
size: -
D: TRBD2
DNA: TGTGCCAGCAGTTGGTCGACTAGCGGTTCCCACGAGCAGTACTTC
CDR3: CASSWSTSGSHEQYF

J: TRBJ1-2
V: TRBV6-5
size: few
D: -
DNA: TGTGCCAGCAGACTGGTGGGGGGCGCGAACTATGGCTACACCTTC
CDR3: CASRLVGGANYGYTF

J: TRBJ2-1
V: TRBV11-2
size: -
D: -
DNA: TGTGCCAGCAGCTTTTTGACCAGCTCCTACAATGAGCAGTTCTTC
CDR3: CASSFLTSSYNEQFF

J: TRBJ1-5
V: TRBV10-3
size: -
D: -
DNA: TGTGCCATCAACCGGGATGGCAATCAGCCCCAGCATTTT
CDR3: CAINRDGNQPQHF

J: TRBJ2-7
V: TRBV29-1
size: once
D: TRBD1
DNA: TGCAGCGGACAGGGTGACGAGCAGTACTTC
CDR3: CSGQGDEQYF

J: TRBJ2-2
V: TRBV5-1
size: -
D: -
DNA: TGCGCCAGCAGCTTAGGACAGACCACCGGGGAGCTGTTTTTT
CDR3: CASSLGQTTGELFF

J: TRBJ2-7
V: TRBV10-3
size: -
D: -
DNA: TGTGCCATCAGTGAGTCTGGCAGGCGGTACGAGCAGTACTTC
CDR3: CAISESGRRYEQYF

J: TRBJ2-5
V: TRBV20-1
size: -
D: -
DNA: TGCAGTGCCCCCAGGGAGCGCCCCGAGACCCAGTACTTC
CDR3: CSAPRERPETQYF

J: TRBJ2-7
V: TRBV11-3
size: -
D: -
DNA: TGTGCCAGCAGCCAGGACAGTGTTTCCTACGAGCAGTACTTC
CDR3: CASSQDSVSYEQYF

J: TRBJ2-6
V: TRBV18
size: -
D: -
DNA: TGTGCCAGCTCACCCCGAGGACAGACAACCTCTGGGGCCAACGTCCTGACTTTC
CDR3: CASSPRGQTTSGANVLTF

J: TRBJ1-6
V: TRBV7-2
size: once
D: TRBD1
DNA: TGTGCCAGCAGCTCTCCGTGGGACAGGGCTTCACCCCTCCACTTT
CDR3: CASSSPWDRASPLHF

J: TRBJ2-2
V: TRBV5-1
size: -
D: -
DNA: TGCGCCAGCGCCATGGAAATCACCGGGGAGCTGTTTTTT
CDR3: CASAMEITGELFF

J: TRBJ1-4
V: TRBV5-1
size: -
D: TRBD1
DNA: TGCGCCAGCAGCTTGACCCCAACAGGGGCCTCGGAAAAACTGTTTTTT
CDR3: CASSLTPTGASEKLFF

J: TRBJ1-2
V: TRBV2
size: few
D: -
DNA: TGTGCCAGCAGTGGGGGGAATGGCTACACCTTC
CDR3: CASSGGNGYTF

J: TRBJ2-1
V: TRBV5-5
size: once
D: -
DNA: TGTGCCAGCAGCCAAGTCAGGTCCTGGCCCTACAATGAGCAGTTCTTC
CDR3: CASSQVRSWPYNEQFF

J: TRBJ1-1
V: TRBV7-2
size: -
D: -
DNA: TGTGCCAGCAGCTTCGGGACATCGAACACTGAAGCTTTCTTT
CDR3: CASSFGTSNTEAFF

J: TRBJ2-5
V: TRBV28
size: many
D: -
DNA: TGTGCCAGCAGGAGCCAGGGAGAGACCCAGTACTTC
CDR3: CASRSQGETQYF

J: TRBJ2-4
V: TRBV20-1
size: few
D: -
DNA: TGCAGTGCTAGAGCAAACATGGCTAGCGAAACGCAGTACTTC
CDR3: CSARANMASETQYF

J: TRBJ2-1
V: TRBV7-8
size: -
D: -
DNA: TGTGCCAGCAGCTCAACCGGGGGCGGGAGTTTCTCCTACAATGAGCAGTTCTTC
CDR3: CASSSTGGGSFSYNEQFF

J: TRBJ2-1
V: TRBV12-3/TRBV12-4
size: few
D: TRBD2
DNA: TGTGCCAGCAGCCGCAGGACTAGCAGCAATGAGCAGTTCTTC
CDR3: CASSRRTSSNEQFF

J: TRBJ2-5
V: TRBV30
size: once
D: TRBD1
DNA: TGTGCCTGGAGTGGGGACAGCAATGAGCAGTACTTC
CDR3: CAWSGDSNEQYF